Sequencing of this T cell receptor beta chain was carried out in a study of post-analysis software for immune sequencing data. General study points: Controls showed lower frequencies than patients for five or six TRBV segments, and TRBV5-6, TRBV5-1 and TRBV20-1 were among these.

Germline CDR1 reads MNHEY; CDR2 reads SVGAGI. This CDR3 has 15 residues. With 5 bases clipped from V and 3 bases from J, the junction kept 8 bases outside the gene matches. This clonotype was counted only a few times. Antigen: not known. The library was made from cDNA and included unique molecular identifiers. Researchers reported some 500,000 cDNA molecules coming from around 1 to 9.1 million T cells. MiXCR, applied by TCRdb to the PCR reads, yields one record per CDR3 protein. This sample has more than 450,000 distinct CDR3 sequences, with 44% found just once. The receptor was isolated from a girl aged 5 to 17 with multiple sclerosis. Material: blood. The rearrangement joins TRBV6-5 to TRBJ2-3; 7 nucleotides align to TRBD2. The CDR3 loop is CASSRGVGPTDTQYF. CDR3 nucleotides: TGTGCCAGCAGTCGGGGGGTTGGACCTACAGATACGCAGTATTTT.